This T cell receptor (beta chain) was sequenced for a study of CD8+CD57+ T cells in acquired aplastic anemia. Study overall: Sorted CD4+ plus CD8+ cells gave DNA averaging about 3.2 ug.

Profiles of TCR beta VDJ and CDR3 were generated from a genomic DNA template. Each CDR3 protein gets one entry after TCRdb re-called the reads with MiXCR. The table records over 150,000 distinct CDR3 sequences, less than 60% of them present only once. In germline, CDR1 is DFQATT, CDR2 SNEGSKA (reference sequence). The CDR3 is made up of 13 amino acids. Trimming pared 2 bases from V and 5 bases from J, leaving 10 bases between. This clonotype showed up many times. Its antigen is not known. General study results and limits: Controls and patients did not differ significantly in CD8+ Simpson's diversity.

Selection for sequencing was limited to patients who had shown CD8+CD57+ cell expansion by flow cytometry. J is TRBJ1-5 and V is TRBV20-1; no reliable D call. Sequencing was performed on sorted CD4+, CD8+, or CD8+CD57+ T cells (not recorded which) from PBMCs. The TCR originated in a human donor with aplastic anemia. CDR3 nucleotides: TGCAGTGCTAGAAAATCTGGGGATCAGCCCCAGCATTTT. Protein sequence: CSARKSGDQPQHF.